The clone carrying this T cell receptor beta chain was seen once. Generated by immunoSEQ multiplex PCR, the TCRdb table keeps only in-frame clones and is missing some. This table holds about 32,000 clones, 90% found once. This entry belongs to a study of blood T cell repertoires in COVID-19. Study information: The study drew acute and convalescent COVID-19 samples from the United States, Italy and Spain. The analysed material was cDNA or gDNA that came from T cells, B-cell-depleted T cells, or PBMCs.

Germline values: CDR1 SQVTM, CDR2 ANQGSEA. The CDR3 has 13 residues. The V end lost 4 bases, the J end lost 5 bases, and 14 bases lay between the germline ends. This chain links TRBV29-1 with TRBJ2-5; possibly TRBD2 for D (6 bases). The TCR sequence derives from a man aged 65 to 85 with active or convalescent COVID-19. Sequencing was performed on peripheral blood. The DNA of the CDR3 is TGCAGCGTTGCCGGGCTAGGGAGGGAGACCCAGTACTTC. Translated: CSVAGLGRETQYF.